The 4 T cell receptor beta chains listed next were all sequenced from one sample in a study of T cells in Graves' hyperthyroidism and ophthalmopathy. Template material for amplifying TCR beta CDR3 regions consisted of RNA transcripts. Carried out on the TCR CDR3, a first-round RT-PCR used the HTBI primer set. TCRdb redid the calling of the multiplex PCR reads with MiXCR, one entry per CDR3 protein. The sample consists of around 700,000 distinct CDR3 sequences, just over 35% of them appearing once. Sequenced: blood. Every receptor here comes from a middle-aged woman with Graves' hyperthyroidism.

A few counts support this clonotype. This sequence joins TRBV25-1 and TRBJ2-5; 12 bases line up with TRBD2. Germline assignment: CDR1 MGHDK and CDR2 SYGVNS. With 3 bases clipped from V and 5 bases from J, the junction kept 4 bases outside the gene matches. There are 15 residues in the CDR3. As DNA, the CDR3 is TGTGCCAGCAGTGATTCCCTAGCGGGAGGGGAGACCCAGTACTTC. As protein: CASSDSLAGGETQYF.

This chain uses TRBV7-8 with TRBJ2-5; D is possibly TRBD2 (5 bases). Germline V gene lookup returns CDR1 SGHVS and CDR2 FQNEAQ. V dropped 5 bases and J dropped 10 bases, with 17 bases sitting between them. This CDR3 has 13 amino acids. The CDR3, as DNA: TGTGCCAGCAGCGCCCGGCTCGGGGTTGACCAGTACTTC. This codes for CASSARLGVDQYF.

This sequence joins TRBV20-1 and TRBJ2-5; 11 positions match TRBD1. The CDR3 runs to 14 residues. Germline V gene sequence: CDR1 DFQATT, CDR2 SNEGSKA (reference sequence). With V trimmed by 3 bases and J by 4 bases, 4 bases remained unmatched. DNA for the CDR3: TGCAGTGCTAGGAGGACAGGGGGCTTAGAGACCCAGTACTTC. Amino acid sequence: CSARRTGGLETQYF.

This clonotype has more than one count but fewer than ten. The rearrangement links TRBV7-2 to TRBJ2-7; D is uncertain. V was trimmed by 6 bases and J by 2 bases, leaving 14 bases between them. CDR1 is SGHTA, CDR2 FQGNSA, per germline. The CDR3 contains 14 residues. The CDR3 DNA reads as TGTGCCAGCAGTTCCTCTGTTTCCACCTACGAGCAGTACTTC. This sequence encodes CASSSSVSTYEQYF.